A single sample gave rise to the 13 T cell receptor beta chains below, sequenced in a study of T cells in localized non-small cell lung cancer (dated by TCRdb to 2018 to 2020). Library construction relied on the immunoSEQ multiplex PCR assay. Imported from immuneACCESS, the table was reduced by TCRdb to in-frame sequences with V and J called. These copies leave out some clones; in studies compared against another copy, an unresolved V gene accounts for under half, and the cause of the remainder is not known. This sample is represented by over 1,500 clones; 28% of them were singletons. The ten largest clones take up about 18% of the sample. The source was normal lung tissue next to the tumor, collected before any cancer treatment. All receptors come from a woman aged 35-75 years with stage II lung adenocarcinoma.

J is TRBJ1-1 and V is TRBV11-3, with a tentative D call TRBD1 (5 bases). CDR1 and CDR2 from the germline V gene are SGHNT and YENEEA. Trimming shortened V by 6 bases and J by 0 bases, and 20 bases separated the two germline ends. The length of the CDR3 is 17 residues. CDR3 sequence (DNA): TGTGCCAGCAGACTAGAAGTAGGGGATTATGTGAACACTGAAGCTTTCTTT. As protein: CASRLEVGDYVNTEAFF.

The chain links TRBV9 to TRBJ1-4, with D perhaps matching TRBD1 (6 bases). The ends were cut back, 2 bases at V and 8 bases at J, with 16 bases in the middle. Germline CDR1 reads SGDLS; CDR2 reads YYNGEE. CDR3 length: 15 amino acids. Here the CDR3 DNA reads TGTGCCAGCAGCGTGCTGGGTCTGCAGGGGGAAAAACTGTTTTTT. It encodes CASSVLGLQGEKLFF.

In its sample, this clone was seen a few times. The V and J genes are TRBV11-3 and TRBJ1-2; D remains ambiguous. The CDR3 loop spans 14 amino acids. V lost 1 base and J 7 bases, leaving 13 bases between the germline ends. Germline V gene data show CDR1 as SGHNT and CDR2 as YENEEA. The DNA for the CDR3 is TGTGCCAGCAGCTTAGGGTTCGGTGGTAGTGGCTACACCTTC. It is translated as CASSLGFGGSGYTF. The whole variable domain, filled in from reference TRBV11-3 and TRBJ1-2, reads EAGVVQSPRYKIIEKKQPVAFWCNPISGHNTLYWYLQNLGQGPELLIRYENEEAVDDSQLPKDRFSAERLKGVDSTLKIQPAELGDSAVYLCASSLGFGGSGYTFGSGTRLTVV.

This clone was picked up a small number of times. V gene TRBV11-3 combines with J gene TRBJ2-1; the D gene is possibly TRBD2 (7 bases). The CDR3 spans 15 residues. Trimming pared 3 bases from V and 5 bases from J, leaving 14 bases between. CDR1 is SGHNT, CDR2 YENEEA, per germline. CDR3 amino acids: CASSLRGGAHNEQFF. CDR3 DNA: TGTGCCAGCAGCTTGAGGGGGGGCGCACACAATGAGCAGTTCTTC. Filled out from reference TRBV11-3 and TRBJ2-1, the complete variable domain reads EAGVVQSPRYKIIEKKQPVAFWCNPISGHNTLYWYLQNLGQGPELLIRYENEEAVDDSQLPKDRFSAERLKGVDSTLKIQPAELGDSAVYLCASSLRGGAHNEQFFGPGTRLTVL.

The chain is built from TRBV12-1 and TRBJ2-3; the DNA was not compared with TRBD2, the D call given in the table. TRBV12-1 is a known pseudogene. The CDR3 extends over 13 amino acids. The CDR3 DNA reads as TGTGCCAGCAGCCCTCGTCCCACAGATACGCAGTATTTT. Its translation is CASSPRPTDTQYF.

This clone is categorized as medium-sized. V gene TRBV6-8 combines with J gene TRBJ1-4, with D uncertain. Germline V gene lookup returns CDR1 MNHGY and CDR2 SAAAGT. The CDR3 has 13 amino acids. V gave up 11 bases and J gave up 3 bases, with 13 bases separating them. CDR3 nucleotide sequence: TGTGCCGCCCGTGGGCGCCCTAATGAAAAACTGTTTTTT. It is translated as CAARGRPNEKLFF.

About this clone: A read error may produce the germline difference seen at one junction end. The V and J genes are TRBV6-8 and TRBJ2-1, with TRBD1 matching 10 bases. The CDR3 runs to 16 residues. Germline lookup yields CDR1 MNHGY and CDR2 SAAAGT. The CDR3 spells CAISGGDRGRGNEQFF. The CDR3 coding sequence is TGTGCCATCAGTGGTGGAGACAGGGGGCGGGGCAATGAGCAGTTCTTC.

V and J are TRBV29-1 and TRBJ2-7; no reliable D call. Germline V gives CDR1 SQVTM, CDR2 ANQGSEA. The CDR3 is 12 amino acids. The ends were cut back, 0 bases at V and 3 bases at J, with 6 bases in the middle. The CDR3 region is CSVEDTVYEQYF. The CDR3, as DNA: TGCAGCGTTGAAGATACGGTCTACGAGCAGTACTTC.

This CDR3 is CASSTGQSSGNTIYF. The CDR3 coding sequence is TGCGCCAGCAGCACGGGACAGTCGTCTGGAAACACCATATATTTT. This chain joins TRBV5-1 and TRBJ1-3; TRBD1 aligns across 7 bases. V shed 4 bases and J 1 base; nucleotides not matched to a gene: 5. This CDR3 region has 15 residues. Germline values: CDR1 SGHRS, CDR2 YFSETQ.

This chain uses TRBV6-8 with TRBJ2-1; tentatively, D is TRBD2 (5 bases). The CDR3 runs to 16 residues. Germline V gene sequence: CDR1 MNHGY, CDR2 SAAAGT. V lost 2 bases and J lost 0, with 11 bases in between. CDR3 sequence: CASSYPTSPSYNEQFF. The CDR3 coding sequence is TGTGCCAGCAGTTACCCCACTAGTCCCTCCTACAATGAGCAGTTCTTC.

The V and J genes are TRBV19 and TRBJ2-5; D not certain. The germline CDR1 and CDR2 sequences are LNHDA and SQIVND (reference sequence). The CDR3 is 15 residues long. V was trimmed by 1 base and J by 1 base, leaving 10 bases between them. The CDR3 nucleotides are TGTGCCAGTAGTATAGGGTCGCGATCCCAAGAGACCCAGTACTTC. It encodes CASSIGSRSQETQYF. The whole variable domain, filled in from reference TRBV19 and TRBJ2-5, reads DGGITQSPKYLFRKEGQNVTLSCEQNLNHDAMYWYRQDPGQGLRLIYYSQIVNDFQKGDIAEGYSVSREKKESFPLTVTSAQKNPTAFYLCASSIGSRSQETQYFGPGTRLLVL.

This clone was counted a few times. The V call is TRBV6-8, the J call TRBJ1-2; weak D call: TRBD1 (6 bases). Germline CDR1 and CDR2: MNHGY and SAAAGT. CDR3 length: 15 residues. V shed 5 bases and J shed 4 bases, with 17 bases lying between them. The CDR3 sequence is CASSVARGEAYGYTF. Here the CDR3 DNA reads TGTGCCAGCAGTGTTGCCAGGGGAGAGGCCTATGGCTACACCTTC.

In nucleotides, the CDR3 is TGTGCCAGCAGCTTAGGAACGGGAGGTCTTCGAGATACGCAGTATTTT. As protein: CASSLGTGGLRDTQYF. The chain couples TRBV13 to TRBJ2-3; 7 bases agree with TRBD2. The CDR3 runs to 16 residues. Germline CDR1 is PRHDT and CDR2 is FYEKMQ (reference sequence). Trimming removed 0 bases from V and 5 bases from J; junction bases left unmatched: 8.